The clone carrying this TCR beta chain occurred a few times. The target antigen is unknown. The data were taken from a study of CD8 T cells in ankylosing spondylitis. Construction of TCR beta libraries was performed using quantitative 5'-RACE with molecular barcodes. TCRdb itself ran the 5' RACE reads through MiXCR, one entry per CDR3 protein. The sample gives around 150,000 distinct CDR3 sequences, 11% of which show up once; roughly 28% is in the top ten. Trimming cost V 4 bases and J 3 bases, with 9 bases left between them. The germline CDR1 and CDR2 sequences are SGHRS and YFSETQ. This CDR3 is 13 amino acids long. Findings of the study overall: Previous work reported some of these motif variants in the synovial fluid and blood of reactive arthritis.

The sequencing sample was made of blood, either unsorted or a sorted T cell fraction (not recorded which). The V gene is TRBV5-1, the J gene TRBJ2-3; D is possibly TRBD1 (5 bases). This receptor was taken from a male donor with ankylosing spondylitis or in good health (not recorded which). CDR3 loop: CASSLDKTDTQYF. The CDR3 nucleotides read TGCGCCAGCAGCCTGGACAAAACAGATACGCAGTATTTT.